Listed here are 5 T cell receptor beta chains from one sample, sequenced in a study of T-cell memory formation after mild COVID-19. TCRdb fed the 5' RACE reads into MiXCR, producing one record per CDR3 protein. Altogether under 150,000 distinct CDR3 sequences are present, about a fifth being singletons, with the ten largest covering roughly two fifths. Source material: PBMCs or a T cell subset sorted from them (not recorded which). These receptors all stem from a man younger than 35 who had mild COVID-19 (a few samples of this study predate the infection). Cell type and time point are not known.

The chain has TRBV9 and TRBJ1-2, with D perhaps matching TRBD1 (5 bases). The V and J ends lost 4 bases and 7 bases respectively, with 26 bases between them. Germline assignment: CDR1 SGDLS and CDR2 YYNGEE. CDR3 length: 17 amino acids. CDR3 protein: CASSPREGSTGSRGYTF. CDR3 DNA sequence: TGTGCCAGCAGCCCGAGAGAGGGGAGCACCGGGAGCCGTGGCTACACCTTC.

This clonotype showed up just a few times. The chain uses TRBV6-5 and TRBJ2-1; D possibly corresponds to TRBD2 (6 bases). CDR1 and CDR2 (germline): MNHEY, SVGAGI. This CDR3 region has 15 residues. Trimming removed 7 bases from V and 0 bases from J, with 13 bases in between. The CDR3 here is CASNYGRGSYNEQFF. CDR3 nucleotides: TGTGCCAGCAACTACGGGCGGGGCTCCTACAATGAGCAGTTCTTC.

The CDR3 coding sequence is TGTGCTAGTGTCGGAGGGGATGAGCAGTTCTTC. It yields the protein CASVGGDEQFF. The chain joins TRBV12-5 to TRBJ2-1, with D tentatively TRBD2 (6 bases). This CDR3 is built from 11 residues. CDR1 LGHNT and CDR2 FRNRAP come from the germline V gene. The V and J ends lost 7 bases and 8 bases respectively, with 9 bases between them.

V and J are TRBV9 and TRBJ1-2, with D perhaps TRBD1 (5 bases). V lost 4 bases, J lost 4 bases, and 11 bases lay in between. Looked up from germline, CDR1 is SGDLS and CDR2 is YYNGEE. The CDR3 runs to 13 residues. CDR3 protein: CASSPWGGYGYTF. Written as DNA, the CDR3 is TGTGCCAGCAGCCCGTGGGGGGGCTATGGCTACACCTTC.

The V call is TRBV7-2, the J call TRBJ2-2; D call uncertain. The V gene's germline CDR1 is SGHTA and CDR2 FQGNSA. The V and J ends lost 2 bases and 5 bases respectively, with 6 bases between them. This CDR3 is built from 13 residues. In nucleotides, the CDR3 is TGTGCCAGCAGCTTATATGGTACCGGGGAGCTGTTTTTT. This translates into CASSLYGTGELFF.